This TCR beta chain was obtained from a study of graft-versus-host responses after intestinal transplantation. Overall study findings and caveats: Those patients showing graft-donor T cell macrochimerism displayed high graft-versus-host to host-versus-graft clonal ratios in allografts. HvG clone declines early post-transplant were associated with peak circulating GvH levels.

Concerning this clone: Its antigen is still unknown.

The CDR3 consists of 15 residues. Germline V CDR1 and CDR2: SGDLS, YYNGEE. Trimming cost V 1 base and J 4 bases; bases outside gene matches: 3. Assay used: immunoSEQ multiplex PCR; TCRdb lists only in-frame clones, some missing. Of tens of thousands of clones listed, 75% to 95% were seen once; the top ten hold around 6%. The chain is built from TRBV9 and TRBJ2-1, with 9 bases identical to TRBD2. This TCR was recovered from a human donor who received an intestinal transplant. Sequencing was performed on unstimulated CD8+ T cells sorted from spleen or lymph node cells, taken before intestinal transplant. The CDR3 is CASSVIAGGYNEQFF. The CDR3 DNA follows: TGTGCCAGCAGCGTAATCGCGGGGGGGTACAATGAGCAGTTCTTC.